This T cell receptor (beta chain) is from a study of T cells in Graves' hyperthyroidism and ophthalmopathy. Germline values: CDR1 SGHVS, CDR2 FNYEAQ. V shed 1 base, J shed 5 bases, and the junction held 5 bases outside the gene matches. The CDR3 is 14 residues long. This clonotype was recorded at least ten times. Amplified TCR beta CDR3 regions came from RNA transcripts. Primed by the HTBI set, a first-round RT-PCR was run on the TCR CDR3. In TCRdb, the multiplex PCR reads were re-called with MiXCR into one record per CDR3 protein. The sample has a few hundred thousand distinct CDR3 sequences; more than 15% are singletons.

The sequencing input was blood. The chain has TRBV7-6 and TRBJ2-7, with 7 positions matching TRBD1. The source of this sequence is a middle-aged woman with Graves' ophthalmopathy. The CDR3 sequence: CASSLGGGKNEQYF. Here the CDR3 DNA reads TGTGCCAGCAGCTTAGGAGGGGGCAAAAACGAGCAGTACTTC.